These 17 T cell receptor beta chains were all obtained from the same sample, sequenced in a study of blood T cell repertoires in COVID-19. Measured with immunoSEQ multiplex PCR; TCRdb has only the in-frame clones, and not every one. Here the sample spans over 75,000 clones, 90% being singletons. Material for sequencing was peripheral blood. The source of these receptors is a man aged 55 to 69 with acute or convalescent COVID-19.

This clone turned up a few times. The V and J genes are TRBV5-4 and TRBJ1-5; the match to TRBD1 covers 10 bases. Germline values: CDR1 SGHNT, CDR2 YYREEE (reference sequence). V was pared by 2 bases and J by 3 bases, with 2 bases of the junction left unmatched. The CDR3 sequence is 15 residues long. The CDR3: CASSFGTGDNQPQHF. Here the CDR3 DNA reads TGTGCCAGCAGCTTCGGGACAGGGGACAATCAGCCCCAGCATTTT.

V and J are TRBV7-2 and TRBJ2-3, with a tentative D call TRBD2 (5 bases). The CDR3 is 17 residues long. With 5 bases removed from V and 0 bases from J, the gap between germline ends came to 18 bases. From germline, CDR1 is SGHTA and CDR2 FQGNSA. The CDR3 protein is CASSPDVEVTSTDTQYF. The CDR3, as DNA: TGTGCCAGCAGCCCTGATGTGGAGGTCACTAGCACAGATACGCAGTATTTT. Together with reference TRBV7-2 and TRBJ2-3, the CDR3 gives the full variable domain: GAGVSQSPSNKVTEKGKDVELRCDPISGHTALYWYRQSLGQGLEFLIYFQGNSAPDKSGLPSDRFSAERTGGSVSTLTIQRTQQEDSAVYLCASSPDVEVTSTDTQYFGPGTRLTVL.

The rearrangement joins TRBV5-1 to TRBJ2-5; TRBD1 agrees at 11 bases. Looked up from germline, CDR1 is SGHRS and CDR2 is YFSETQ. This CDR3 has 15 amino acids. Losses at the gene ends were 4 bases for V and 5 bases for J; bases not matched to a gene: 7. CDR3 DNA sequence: TGCGCCAGCAGCCCCGGACAGGGGGCCGGGGAGACCCAGTACTTC. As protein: CASSPGQGAGETQYF.

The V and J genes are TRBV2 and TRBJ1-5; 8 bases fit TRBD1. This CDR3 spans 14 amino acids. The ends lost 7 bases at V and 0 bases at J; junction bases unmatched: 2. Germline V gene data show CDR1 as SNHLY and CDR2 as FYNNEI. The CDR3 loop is CASTTGDSNQPQHF. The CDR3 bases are TGTGCCAGCACGACAGGGGATAGCAATCAGCCCCAGCATTTT.

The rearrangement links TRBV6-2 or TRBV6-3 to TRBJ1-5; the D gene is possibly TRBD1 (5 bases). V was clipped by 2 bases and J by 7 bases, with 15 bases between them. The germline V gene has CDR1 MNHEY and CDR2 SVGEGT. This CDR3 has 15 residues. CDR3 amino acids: CASSYGAGFRQPQHF. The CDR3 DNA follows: TGTGCCAGCAGTTACGGGGCGGGGTTCCGCCAGCCCCAGCATTTT.

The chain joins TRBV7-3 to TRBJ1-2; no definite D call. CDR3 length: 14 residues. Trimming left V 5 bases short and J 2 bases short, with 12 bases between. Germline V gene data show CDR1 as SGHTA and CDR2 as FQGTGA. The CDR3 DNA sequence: TGTGCCAGCAGCCGGGGTCCAGAAAACTATGGCTACACCTTC. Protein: CASSRGPENYGYTF.

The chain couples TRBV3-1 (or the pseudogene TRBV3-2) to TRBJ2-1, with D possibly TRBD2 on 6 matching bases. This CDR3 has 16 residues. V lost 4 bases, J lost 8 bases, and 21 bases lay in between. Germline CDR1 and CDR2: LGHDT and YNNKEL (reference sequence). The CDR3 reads CASSLVGGGLRDEQFF. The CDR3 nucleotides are TGTGCCAGCAGCCTCGTCGGGGGAGGCCTTAGGGATGAGCAGTTCTTC.

The CDR3 protein is CASSQVGRGELFF. The CDR3 DNA reads TGTGCCAGCAGCCAAGTGGGCAGGGGGGAGCTGTTTTTT. This sequence joins TRBV3-1 (or the pseudogene TRBV3-2) and TRBJ2-2; D gene uncertain. CDR1 and CDR2 (germline): LGHDT, YNNKEL (reference sequence). The CDR3 extends over 13 amino acids. V lost 1 base and J lost 8, with 8 bases in between.

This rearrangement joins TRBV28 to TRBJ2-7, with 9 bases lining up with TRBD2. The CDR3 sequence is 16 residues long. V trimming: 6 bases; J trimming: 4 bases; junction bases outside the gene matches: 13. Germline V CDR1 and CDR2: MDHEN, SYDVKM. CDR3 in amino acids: CASSRISGRGWYEQYF. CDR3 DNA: TGTGCCAGCAGCCGTATTAGCGGGAGAGGTTGGTACGAGCAGTACTTC.

The CDR3 loop reads CASTPATGELFF. CDR3 DNA: TGTGCCAGCACCCCTGCGACCGGGGAGCTGTTTTTT. The rearrangement uses TRBV7-9 and TRBJ2-2; D unclear. The V gene lost 7 bases and the J gene lost 5 bases, with 8 bases spanning the gap. There are 12 residues in the CDR3. The germline V gene encodes CDR1 SEHNR and CDR2 FQNEAQ (reference sequence).

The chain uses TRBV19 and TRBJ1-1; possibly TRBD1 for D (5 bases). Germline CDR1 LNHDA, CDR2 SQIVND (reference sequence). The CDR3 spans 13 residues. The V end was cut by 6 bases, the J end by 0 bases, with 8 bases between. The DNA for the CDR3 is TGTGCCAGTAGGGACAAGATGAACACTGAAGCTTTCTTT. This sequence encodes CASRDKMNTEAFF.

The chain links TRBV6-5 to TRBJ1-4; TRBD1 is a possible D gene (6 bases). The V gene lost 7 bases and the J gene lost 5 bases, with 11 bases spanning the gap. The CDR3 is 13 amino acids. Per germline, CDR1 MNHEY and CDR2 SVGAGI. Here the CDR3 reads CASNRAPNEKLFF. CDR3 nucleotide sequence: TGTGCCAGCAACAGGGCGCCGAATGAAAAACTGTTTTTT.

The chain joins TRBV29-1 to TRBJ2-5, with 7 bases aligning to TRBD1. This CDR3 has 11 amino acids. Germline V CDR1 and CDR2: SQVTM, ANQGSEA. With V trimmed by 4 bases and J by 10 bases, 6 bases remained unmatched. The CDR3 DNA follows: TGCAGCGTTGCAGGGACAGTAGGCCAGTACTTC. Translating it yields CSVAGTVGQYF.

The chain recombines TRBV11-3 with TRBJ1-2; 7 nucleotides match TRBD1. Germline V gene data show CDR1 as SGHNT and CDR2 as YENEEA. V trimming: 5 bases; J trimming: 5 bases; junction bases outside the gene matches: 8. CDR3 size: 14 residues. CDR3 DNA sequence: TGTGCCAGCAGCCGCAGGGGGTTAGGATATGGCTACACCTTC. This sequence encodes CASSRRGLGYGYTF.

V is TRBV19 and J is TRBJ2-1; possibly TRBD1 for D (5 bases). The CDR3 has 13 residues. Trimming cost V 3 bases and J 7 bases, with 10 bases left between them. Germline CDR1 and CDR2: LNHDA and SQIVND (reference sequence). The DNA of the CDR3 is TGTGCCAGTAGTATGTTGGCAGGGAATGAGCAGTTCTTC. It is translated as CASSMLAGNEQFF.

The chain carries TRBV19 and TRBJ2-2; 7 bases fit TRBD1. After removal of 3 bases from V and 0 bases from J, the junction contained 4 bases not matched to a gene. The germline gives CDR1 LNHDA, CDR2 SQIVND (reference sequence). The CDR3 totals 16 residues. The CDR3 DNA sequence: TGTGCCAGTAGTATCCTTGGGACAGCGAACACCGGGGAGCTGTTTTTT. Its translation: CASSILGTANTGELFF.

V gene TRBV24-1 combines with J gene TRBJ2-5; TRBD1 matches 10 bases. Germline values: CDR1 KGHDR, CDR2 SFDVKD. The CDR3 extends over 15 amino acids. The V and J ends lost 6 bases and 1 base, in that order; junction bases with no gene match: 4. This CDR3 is CATSLGTGAQETQYF. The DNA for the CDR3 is TGTGCCACCAGTCTTGGGACAGGGGCCCAAGAGACCCAGTACTTC.